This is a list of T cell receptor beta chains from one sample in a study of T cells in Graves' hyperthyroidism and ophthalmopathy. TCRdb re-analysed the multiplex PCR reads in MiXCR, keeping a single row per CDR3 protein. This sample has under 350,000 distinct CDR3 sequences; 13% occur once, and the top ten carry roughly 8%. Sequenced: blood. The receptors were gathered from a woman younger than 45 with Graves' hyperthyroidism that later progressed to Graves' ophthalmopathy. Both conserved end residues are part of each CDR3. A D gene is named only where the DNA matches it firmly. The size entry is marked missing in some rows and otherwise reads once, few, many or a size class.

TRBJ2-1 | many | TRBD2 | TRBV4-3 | CASSQDFGGSYNEQFF | TGCGCCAGCAGCCAAGATTTTGGCGGGAGTTACAATGAGCAGTTCTTC
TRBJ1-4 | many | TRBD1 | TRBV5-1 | CASSDGTGFEKLFF | TGCGCCAGCAGCGACGGGACAGGGTTCGAAAAACTGTTTTTT
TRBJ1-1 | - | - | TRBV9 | CASSVGVVNTEAFF | TGTGCCAGCAGCGTAGGGGTCGTGAACACTGAAGCTTTCTTT
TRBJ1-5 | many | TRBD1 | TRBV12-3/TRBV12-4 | CASSQTGGWDQPQHF | TGTGCCAGCAGCCAGACAGGGGGCTGGGATCAGCCCCAGCATTTT
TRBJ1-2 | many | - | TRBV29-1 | CSVEDWTVHGYTF | TGCAGCGTTGAAGATTGGACAGTACATGGCTACACCTTC
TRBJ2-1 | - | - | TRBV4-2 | CASSQDTSFNNEQFF | TGTGCCAGCAGCCAAGATACTAGTTTTAACAATGAGCAGTTCTTC
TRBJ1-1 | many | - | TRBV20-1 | CSARDGNTEAFF | TGCAGTGCTAGAGATGGGAACACTGAAGCTTTCTTT
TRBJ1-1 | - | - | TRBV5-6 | CASSSAAGDITFF | TGTGCCAGCAGCTCAGCGGCGGGGGACATTACTTTCTTT
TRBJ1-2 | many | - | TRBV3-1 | CASSQVDSSYGYTF | TGTGCCAGCAGCCAAGTAGACAGTTCCTATGGCTACACCTTC
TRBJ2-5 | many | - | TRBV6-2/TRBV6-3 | CASSYSQGGETQYF | TGTGCCAGCAGTTACAGTCAAGGGGGAGAGACCCAGTACTTC
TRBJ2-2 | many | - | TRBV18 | CASSDGATGELFF | TGTGCCAGCTCAGACGGGGCAACCGGGGAGCTGTTTTTT
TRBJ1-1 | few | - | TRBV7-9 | CASSLTQGARPEAFF | TGTGCCAGCAGCCTTACACAGGGAGCCCGACCTGAAGCTTTCTTT
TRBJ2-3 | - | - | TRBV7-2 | CASSLAPLLTQYF | TGTGCCAGCAGCTTAGCCCCACTCCTTACGCAGTATTTT
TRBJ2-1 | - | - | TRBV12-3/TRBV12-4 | CASELDNEQFF | TGTGCCAGCGAACTGGACAATGAGCAGTTCTTC
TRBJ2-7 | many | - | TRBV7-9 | CATRGTAGDYYEQYF | TGTGCCACCCGAGGGACAGCGGGGGACTACTACGAGCAGTACTTC
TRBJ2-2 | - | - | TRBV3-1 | CASGQLSGELFF | TGTGCCAGCGGCCAATTATCCGGGGAGCTGTTTTTT